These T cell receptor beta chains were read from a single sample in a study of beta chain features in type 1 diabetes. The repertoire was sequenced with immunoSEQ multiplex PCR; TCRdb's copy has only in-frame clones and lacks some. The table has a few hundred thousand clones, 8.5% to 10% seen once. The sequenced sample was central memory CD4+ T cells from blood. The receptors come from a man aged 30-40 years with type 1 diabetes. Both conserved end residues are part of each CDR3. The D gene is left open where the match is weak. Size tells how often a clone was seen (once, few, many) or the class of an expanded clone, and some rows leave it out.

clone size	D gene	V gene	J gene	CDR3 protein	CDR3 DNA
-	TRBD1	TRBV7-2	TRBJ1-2	CASSADRGRGYGYTF	TGTGCCAGCAGCGCGGACAGGGGGCGAGGCTATGGCTACACCTTC
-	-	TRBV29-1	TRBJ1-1	CSGIRSTEAFF	TGCAGCGGAATAAGGAGCACTGAAGCTTTCTTT
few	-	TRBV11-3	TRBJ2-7	CASSLEGYEQYF	TGTGCCAGCAGCTTAGAGGGTTACGAGCAGTACTTC
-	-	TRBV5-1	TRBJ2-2	CASSPQGPVLNTGELFF	TGCGCCAGCAGTCCCCAAGGACCAGTATTGAACACCGGGGAGCTGTTTTTT
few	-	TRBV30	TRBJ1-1	CAWSRDLVNTEAFF	TGTGCCTGGAGCCGGGATCTTGTGAACACTGAAGCTTTCTTT
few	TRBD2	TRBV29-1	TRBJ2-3	CSVSRGGAPDTQYF	TGCAGCGTCTCCCGGGGGGGAGCTCCGGATACGCAGTATTTT
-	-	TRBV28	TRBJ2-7	CASSFGGRGEQYF	TGTGCCAGCAGTTTTGGGGGGCGAGGAGAGCAGTACTTC
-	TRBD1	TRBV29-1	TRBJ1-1	CSVENAQGGEAFF	TGCAGCGTTGAGAACGCCCAGGGGGGTGAAGCTTTCTTT
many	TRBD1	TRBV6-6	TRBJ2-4	CASRGQGSKNIQYF	TGTGCCAGCAGGGGACAGGGCTCCAAAAACATTCAGTACTTC
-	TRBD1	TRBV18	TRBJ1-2	CASSLYQAGGIYGYTF	TGTGCCAGCTCCCTCTACCAAGCAGGGGGGATCTATGGCTACACCTTC
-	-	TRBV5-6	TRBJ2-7	CASSLRDGTYEQYF	TGTGCCAGCAGCTTGCGGGACGGAACCTACGAGCAGTACTTC
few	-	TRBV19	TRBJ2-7	CASSIRENYEQYF	TGTGCCAGTAGTATTAGAGAAAACTACGAGCAGTACTTC
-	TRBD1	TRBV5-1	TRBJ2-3	CASSPDRGLDTQYF	TGCGCCAGCAGCCCGGACAGGGGGCTTGATACGCAGTATTTT
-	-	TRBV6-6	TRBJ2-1	CASSYGSSYNEQFF	TGTGCCAGCAGTTACGGGAGCTCCTACAATGAGCAGTTCTTC
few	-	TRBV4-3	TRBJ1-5	CASSQEGGSQPQHF	TGCGCCAGCAGCCAAGAAGGTGGATCTCAGCCCCAGCATTTT
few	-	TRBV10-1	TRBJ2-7	CASSELGVSYEQYF	TGCGCCAGCAGTGAGTTAGGGGTCTCCTACGAGCAGTACTTC
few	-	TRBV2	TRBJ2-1	CASSEFVGNEQFF	TGTGCCAGCAGTGAATTTGTAGGAAATGAGCAGTTCTTC
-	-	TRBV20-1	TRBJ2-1	CSARDMNEQFF	TGCAGTGCTAGAGACATGAATGAGCAGTTCTTC
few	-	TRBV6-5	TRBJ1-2	CASSYQVQGNYGYTF	TGTGCCAGCAGTTACCAGGTTCAGGGCAACTATGGCTACACCTTC
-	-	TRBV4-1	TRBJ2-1	CASSPLRVVGNEQFF	TGCGCCAGCAGCCCTCTACGGGTAGTCGGCAATGAGCAGTTCTTC
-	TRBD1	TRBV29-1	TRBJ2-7	CSTRTGGAYEQYF	TGCAGCACAAGGACAGGGGGGGCCTACGAGCAGTACTTC
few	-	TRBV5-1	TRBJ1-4	CASSPQPGAGEATFF	TGCGCCAGCAGCCCCCAACCCGGGGCCGGAGAAGCTACGTTTTTT
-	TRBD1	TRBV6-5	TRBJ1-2	CASSYKAQGVAWGYTF	TGTGCCAGCAGTTACAAGGCTCAGGGGGTAGCCTGGGGCTACACCTTC
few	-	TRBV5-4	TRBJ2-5	CASSLTARETQYF	TGTGCCAGCAGCTTGACGGCGAGGGAGACCCAGTACTTC
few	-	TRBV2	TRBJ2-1	CASSRYEPYNEQFF	TGTGCCAGCAGCCGCTACGAACCCTACAATGAGCAGTTCTTC
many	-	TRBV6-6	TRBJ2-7	CASSYSGEMSYEQYF	TGTGCCAGCAGTTACTCTGGGGAGATGTCCTACGAGCAGTACTTC
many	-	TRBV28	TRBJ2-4	CASSFQVTGIQYF	TGTGCCAGCAGTTTCCAGGTCACTGGCATTCAGTACTTC
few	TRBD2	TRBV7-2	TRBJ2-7	CASSFGGSGNEQYF	TGTGCCAGCAGCTTTGGGGGTAGCGGGAACGAGCAGTACTTC
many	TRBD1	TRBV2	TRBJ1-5	CASSEEAGGNQPQHF	TGTGCCAGCAGTGAAGAGGCAGGGGGCAACCAGCCCCAGCATTTT
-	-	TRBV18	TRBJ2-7	CASSPGPREGYEQYF	TGTGCCAGCTCACCTGGTCCCAGGGAAGGCTACGAGCAGTACTTC
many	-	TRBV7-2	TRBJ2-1	CASSLVSVYEQFF	TGTGCCAGCAGCTTAGTTTCTGTGTATGAGCAGTTCTTC
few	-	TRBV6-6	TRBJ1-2	CASSADTNYGYTF	TGTGCCAGCAGTGCCGATACTAACTATGGCTACACCTTC
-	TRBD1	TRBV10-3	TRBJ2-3	CAIGGQGDSADTQYF	TGTGCCATCGGGGGACAGGGCGATAGCGCAGATACGCAGTATTTT
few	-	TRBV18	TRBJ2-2	CASSLTGTQNTGELFF	TGTGCCAGCTCACTCACCGGGACTCAAAACACCGGGGAGCTGTTTTTT
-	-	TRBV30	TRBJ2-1	CAWSSPWGRGGGNEQFF	TGTGCCTGGAGTTCACCGTGGGGGCGGGGAGGTGGCAATGAGCAGTTCTTC
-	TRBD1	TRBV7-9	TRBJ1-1	CASSLGGRQGVSGAFF	TGTGCCAGCAGCTTAGGAGGGAGACAGGGAGTGAGTGGAGCTTTCTTT
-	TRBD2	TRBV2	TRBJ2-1	CASSGWEGYNEQFF	TGTGCCAGCAGTGGGTGGGAGGGCTACAATGAGCAGTTCTTC
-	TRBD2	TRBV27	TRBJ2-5	CASSFLTSGRPETQYF	TGTGCCAGCAGTTTCCTGACTAGCGGGAGGCCAGAGACCCAGTACTTC
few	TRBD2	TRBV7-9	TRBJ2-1	CASSLWTSDYNEQFF	TGTGCCAGCAGCTTATGGACTAGCGATTACAATGAGCAGTTCTTC
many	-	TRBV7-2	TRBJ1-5	CASSLVWSSNQPQHF	TGTGCCAGCAGCTTAGTGTGGAGTAGCAATCAGCCCCAGCATTTT
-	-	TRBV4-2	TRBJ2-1	CASSQKGGPVSYNEQFF	TGTGCCAGCAGCCAGAAAGGAGGGCCGGTGTCCTACAATGAGCAGTTCTTC
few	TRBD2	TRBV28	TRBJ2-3	CASRTSATDTQYF	TGTGCCAGTAGGACTAGCGCCACAGATACGCAGTATTTT
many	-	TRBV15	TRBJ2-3	CATSRDREVGDTQYF	TGTGCCACCAGCAGAGACAGGGAGGTTGGGGATACGCAGTATTTT
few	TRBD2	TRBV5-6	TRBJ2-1	CASSPSGVDNEQFF	TGTGCCAGCAGCCCCAGCGGGGTCGACAATGAGCAGTTCTTC
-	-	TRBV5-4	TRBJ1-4	CASSQGGGKDEKLFF	TGCGCCAGCAGCCAAGGCGGCGGGAAAGATGAAAAACTGTTTTTT
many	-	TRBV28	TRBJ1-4	CASRGRRRAANEKLFF	TGTGCCAGTCGAGGTCGTCGGAGGGCAGCTAATGAAAAACTGTTTTTT